One T cell receptor (beta chain) is described in this entry. The CDR3 is made up of 16 amino acids. Germline V gives CDR1 MNHEY, CDR2 SVGAGI. The V gene lost 6 bases and the J gene lost 0 bases, with 16 bases spanning the gap. TCRdb analysed the RT-PCR reads with MiXCR anew, one entry per CDR3 protein. The sample has about 700,000 distinct CDR3 sequences, approximately 15% seen once. Sequenced material: memory CD4+ T cells from blood. The genes are TRBV6-5 and TRBJ2-3, with a weak D call TRBD2 (5 bases). The sequence was collected from a female donor in good health, serving as a healthy control. CDR3 in DNA: TGTGCCAGCAGAACCCTGAGAGCGGCTAGCACAGATACGCAGTATTTT. Amino acid sequence: CASRTLRAASTDTQYF.